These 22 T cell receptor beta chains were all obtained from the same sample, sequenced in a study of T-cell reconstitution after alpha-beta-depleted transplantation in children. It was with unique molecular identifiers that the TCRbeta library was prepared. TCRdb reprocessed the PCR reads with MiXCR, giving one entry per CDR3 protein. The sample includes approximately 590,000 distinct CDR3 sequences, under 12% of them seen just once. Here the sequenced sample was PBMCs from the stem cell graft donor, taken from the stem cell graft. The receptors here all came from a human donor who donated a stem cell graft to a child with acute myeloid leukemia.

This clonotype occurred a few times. The CDR3: CSVEGPGEALFF. The CDR3 DNA is TGCAGCGTTGAGGGCCCGGGAGAGGCACTGTTTTTT. V and J are TRBV29-1 and TRBJ1-4; D gene ambiguous. V lost 3 bases to trimming and J lost 13 bases, with 15 bases between them. This CDR3 contains 12 residues. Germline CDR1 and CDR2: SQVTM and ANQGSEA. Complete variable domain (other parts from reference TRBV29-1 and TRBJ1-4): SAVISQKPSRDICQRGTSLTIQCQVDSQVTMMFWYRQQPGQSLTLIATANQGSEATYESGFVIDKFPISRPNLTFSTLTVSNMSPEDSSIYLCSVEGPGEALFFGSGTQLSVL.

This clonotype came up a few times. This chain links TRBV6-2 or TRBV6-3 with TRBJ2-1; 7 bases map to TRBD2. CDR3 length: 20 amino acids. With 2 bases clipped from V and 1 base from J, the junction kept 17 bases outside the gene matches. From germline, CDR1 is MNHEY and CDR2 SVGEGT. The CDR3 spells CASSYVAGAILPRSYNEQFF. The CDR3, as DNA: TGTGCCAGCAGTTACGTCGCGGGAGCAATACTCCCTAGGTCCTACAATGAGCAGTTCTTC.

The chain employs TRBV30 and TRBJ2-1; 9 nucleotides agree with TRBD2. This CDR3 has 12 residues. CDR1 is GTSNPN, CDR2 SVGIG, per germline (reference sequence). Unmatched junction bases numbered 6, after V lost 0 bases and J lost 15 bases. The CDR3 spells CAWSVLAGPGFF. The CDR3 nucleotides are TGTGCCTGGAGTGTACTAGCGGGCCCCGGGTTCTTC.

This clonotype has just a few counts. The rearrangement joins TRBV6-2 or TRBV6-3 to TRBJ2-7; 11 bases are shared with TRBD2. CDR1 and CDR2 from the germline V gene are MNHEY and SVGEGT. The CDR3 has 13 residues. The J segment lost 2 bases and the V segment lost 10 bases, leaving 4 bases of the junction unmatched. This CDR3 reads CATGLAAAYEQYF. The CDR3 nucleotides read TGTGCCACGGGACTAGCGGCTGCCTACGAGCAGTACTTC.

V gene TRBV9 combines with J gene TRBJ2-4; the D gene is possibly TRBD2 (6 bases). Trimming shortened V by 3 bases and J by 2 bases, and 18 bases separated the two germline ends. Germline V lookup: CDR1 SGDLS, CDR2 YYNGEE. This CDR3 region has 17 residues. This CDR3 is CASSAREVDVSKNIQYF. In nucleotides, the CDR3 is TGTGCCAGCAGCGCGAGGGAGGTGGATGTATCCAAAAACATTCAGTACTTC.

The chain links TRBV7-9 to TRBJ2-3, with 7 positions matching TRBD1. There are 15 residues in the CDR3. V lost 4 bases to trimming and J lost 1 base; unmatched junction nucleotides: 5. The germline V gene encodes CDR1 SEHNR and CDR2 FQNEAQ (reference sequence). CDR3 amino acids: CASSSLDRGTDTQYF. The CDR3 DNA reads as TGTGCCAGCAGCTCCCTCGACAGGGGCACAGATACGCAGTATTTT.

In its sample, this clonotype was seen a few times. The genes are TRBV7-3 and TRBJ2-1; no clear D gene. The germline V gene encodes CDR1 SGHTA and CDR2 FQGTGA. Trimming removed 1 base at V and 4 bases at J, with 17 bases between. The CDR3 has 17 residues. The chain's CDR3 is CASSLMVSSTDYNEQFF. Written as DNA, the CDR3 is TGTGCCAGCAGCTTAATGGTTAGCTCGACCGATTACAATGAGCAGTTCTTC.

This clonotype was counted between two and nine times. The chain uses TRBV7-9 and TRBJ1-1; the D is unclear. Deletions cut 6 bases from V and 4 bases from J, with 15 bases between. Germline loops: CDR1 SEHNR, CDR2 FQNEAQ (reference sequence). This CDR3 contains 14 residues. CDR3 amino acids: CASRFQASGTEAFF. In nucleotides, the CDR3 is TGTGCCAGCAGGTTCCAGGCTTCGGGCACTGAAGCTTTCTTT.

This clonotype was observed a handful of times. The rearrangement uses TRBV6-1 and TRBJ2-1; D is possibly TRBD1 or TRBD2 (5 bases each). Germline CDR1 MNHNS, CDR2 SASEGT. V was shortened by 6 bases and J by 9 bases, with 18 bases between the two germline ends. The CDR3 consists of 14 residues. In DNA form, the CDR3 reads TGTGCCAGCAGCACGAATTCCGGGACCCGTGAGCAGTTCTTC. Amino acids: CASSTNSGTREQFF.

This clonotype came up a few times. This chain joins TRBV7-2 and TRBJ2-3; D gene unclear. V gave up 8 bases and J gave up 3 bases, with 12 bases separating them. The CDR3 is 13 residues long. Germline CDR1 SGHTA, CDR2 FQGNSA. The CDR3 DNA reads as TGTGCCAGCCGCTATCGGAAAACAGATACGCAGTATTTT. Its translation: CASRYRKTDTQYF.

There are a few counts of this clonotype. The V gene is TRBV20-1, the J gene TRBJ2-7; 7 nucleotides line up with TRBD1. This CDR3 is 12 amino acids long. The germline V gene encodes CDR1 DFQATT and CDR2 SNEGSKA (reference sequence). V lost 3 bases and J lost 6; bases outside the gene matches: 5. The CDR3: CSARTGTAEQYF. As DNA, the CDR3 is TGCAGTGCTAGGACAGGGACGGCCGAGCAGTACTTC.

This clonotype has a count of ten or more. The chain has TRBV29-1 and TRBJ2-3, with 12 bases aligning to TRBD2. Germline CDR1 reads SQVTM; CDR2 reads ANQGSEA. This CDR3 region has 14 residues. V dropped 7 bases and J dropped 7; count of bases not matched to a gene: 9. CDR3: CSAKTSGSSYTQYF. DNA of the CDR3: TGCAGCGCAAAGACTAGCGGGAGTTCTTATACGCAGTATTTT.

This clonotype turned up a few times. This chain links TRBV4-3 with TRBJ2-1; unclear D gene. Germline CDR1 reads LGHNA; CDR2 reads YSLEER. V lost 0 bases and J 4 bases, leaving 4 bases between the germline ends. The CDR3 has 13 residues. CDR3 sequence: CASSQDIYNEQFF. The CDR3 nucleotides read TGCGCCAGCAGCCAAGACATATACAATGAGCAGTTCTTC.

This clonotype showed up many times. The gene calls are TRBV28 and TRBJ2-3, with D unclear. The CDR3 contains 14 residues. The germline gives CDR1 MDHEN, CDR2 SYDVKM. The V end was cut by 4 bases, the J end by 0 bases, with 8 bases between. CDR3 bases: TGTGCCAGCAGTTCCCCCCCTAGCACAGATACGCAGTATTTT. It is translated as CASSSPPSTDTQYF.

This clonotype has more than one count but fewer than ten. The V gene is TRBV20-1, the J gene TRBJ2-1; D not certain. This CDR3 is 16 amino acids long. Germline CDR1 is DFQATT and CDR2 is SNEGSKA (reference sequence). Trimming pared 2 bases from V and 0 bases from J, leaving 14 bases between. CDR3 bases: TGCAGTGCTAGATCTTTCGCTGCAAGCTCCTACAATGAGCAGTTCTTC. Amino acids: CSARSFAASSYNEQFF.

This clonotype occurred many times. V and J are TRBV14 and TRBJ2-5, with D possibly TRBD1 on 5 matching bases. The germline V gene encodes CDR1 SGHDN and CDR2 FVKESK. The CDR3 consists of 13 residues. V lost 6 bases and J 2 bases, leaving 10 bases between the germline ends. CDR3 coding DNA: TGTGCCAGCAGTCGACAGATTCAAGAGACCCAGTACTTC. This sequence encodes CASSRQIQETQYF.

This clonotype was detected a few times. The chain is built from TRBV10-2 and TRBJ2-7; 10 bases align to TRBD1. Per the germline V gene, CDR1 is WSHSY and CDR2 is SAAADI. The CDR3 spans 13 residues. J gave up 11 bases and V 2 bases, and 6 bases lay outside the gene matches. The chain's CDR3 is CASSEDRGPIKYF. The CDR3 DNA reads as TGCGCCAGCAGTGAGGACAGGGGGCCGATCAAGTACTTC.

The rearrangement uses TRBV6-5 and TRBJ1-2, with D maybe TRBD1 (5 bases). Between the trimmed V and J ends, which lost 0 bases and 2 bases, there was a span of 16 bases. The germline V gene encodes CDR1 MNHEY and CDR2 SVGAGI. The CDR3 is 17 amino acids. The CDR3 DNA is TGTGCCAGCAGTTACTCGCCCGCAGGGATGTCCAACTATGGCTACACCTTC. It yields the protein CASSYSPAGMSNYGYTF.

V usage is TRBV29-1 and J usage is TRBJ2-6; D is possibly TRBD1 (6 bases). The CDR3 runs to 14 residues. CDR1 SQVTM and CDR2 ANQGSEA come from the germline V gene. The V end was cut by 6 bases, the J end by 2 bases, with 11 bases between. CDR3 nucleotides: TGCAGCGTGAACACAGGGACTGGGGCCAACGTCCTGACTTTC. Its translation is CSVNTGTGANVLTF.

CDR3 amino acids: CASSPDGGGTGELFF. The DNA for the CDR3 is TGTGCCAGCAGCCCGGACGGGGGTGGGACCGGGGAGCTGTTTTTT. This chain uses TRBV5-5 with TRBJ2-2; D is perhaps TRBD2 (6 bases). Per the germline V gene, CDR1 is SGHKS and CDR2 is YYEKEE (reference sequence). Trimming left V 4 bases short and J 5 bases short, with 15 bases between. The CDR3 is made up of 15 amino acids.

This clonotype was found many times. CDR3 sequence (DNA): TGCGCCAGCAGCTTGTACTCAGGGCCTCCGAACACCGGGGAGCTGTTTTTT. Protein product: CASSLYSGPPNTGELFF. This rearrangement joins TRBV5-1 to TRBJ2-2, with D maybe TRBD1 (5 bases). The germline gives CDR1 SGHRS, CDR2 YFSETQ. The CDR3 sequence is 17 residues long. Deletions cut 1 base from V and 0 bases from J, with 13 bases between.

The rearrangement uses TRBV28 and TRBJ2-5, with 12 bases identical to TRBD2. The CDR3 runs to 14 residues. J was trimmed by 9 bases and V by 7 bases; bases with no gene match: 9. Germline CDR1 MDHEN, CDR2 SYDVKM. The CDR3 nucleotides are TGTGCCAGCACCTTAACTAGCGGGAGGTTACCCCAGTACTTC. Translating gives CASTLTSGRLPQYF.